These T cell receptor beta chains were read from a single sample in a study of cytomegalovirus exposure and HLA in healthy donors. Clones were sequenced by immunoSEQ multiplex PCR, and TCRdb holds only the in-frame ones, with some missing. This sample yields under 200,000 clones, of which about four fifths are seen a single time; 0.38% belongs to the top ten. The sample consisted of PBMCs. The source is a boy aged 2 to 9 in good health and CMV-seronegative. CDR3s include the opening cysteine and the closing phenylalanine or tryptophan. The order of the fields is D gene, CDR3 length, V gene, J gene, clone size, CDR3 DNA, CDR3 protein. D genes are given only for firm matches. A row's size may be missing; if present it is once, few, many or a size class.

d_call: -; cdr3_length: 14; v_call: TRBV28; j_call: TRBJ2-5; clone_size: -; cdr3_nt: TGTGCCAGCAGTGCTAGACAGGTTCAAGAGACCCAGTACTTC; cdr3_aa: CASSARQVQETQYF
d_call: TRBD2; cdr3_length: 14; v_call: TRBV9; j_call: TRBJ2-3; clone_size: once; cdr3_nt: TGTGCCAGCAGCGACGAGCGGGACACAGATACGCAGTATTTT; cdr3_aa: CASSDERDTDTQYF
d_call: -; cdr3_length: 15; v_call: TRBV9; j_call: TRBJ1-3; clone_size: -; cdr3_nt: TGTGCCAGCAGCGTAGGTAGCCTCTCTGGAAACACCATATATTTT; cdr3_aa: CASSVGSLSGNTIYF
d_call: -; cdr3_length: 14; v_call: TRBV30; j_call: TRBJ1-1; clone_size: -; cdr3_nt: TGTGCGTGGAGTGAGGGGGGGTGGGGGTCTGAAGCTTTCTTT; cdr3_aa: CAWSEGGWGSEAFF
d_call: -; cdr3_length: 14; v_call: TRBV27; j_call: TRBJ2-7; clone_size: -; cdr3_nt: TGTGCCAGCAGTTTATATAGAGCTCCCTACGAGCAGTACTTC; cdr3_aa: CASSLYRAPYEQYF
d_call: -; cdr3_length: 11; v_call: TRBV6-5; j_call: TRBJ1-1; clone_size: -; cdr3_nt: TGTGCCAGCAGTGGAGACACTGAAGCTTTCTTT; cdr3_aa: CASSGDTEAFF
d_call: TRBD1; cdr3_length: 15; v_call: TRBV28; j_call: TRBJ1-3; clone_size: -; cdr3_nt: TGTGCCAGCAGGCCCGGACAGGGTGGCGGAAACACCATATATTTT; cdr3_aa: CASRPGQGGGNTIYF
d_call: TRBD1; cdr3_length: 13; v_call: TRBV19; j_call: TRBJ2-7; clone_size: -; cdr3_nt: TGTGCCAGTAGTCGGACAGGGGAGAACGAGCAGTACTTC; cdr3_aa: CASSRTGENEQYF
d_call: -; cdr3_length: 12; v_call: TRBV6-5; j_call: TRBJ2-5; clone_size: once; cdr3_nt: TGTGCCAGCCGCGCCGTCGGAGAGACCCAGTACTTC; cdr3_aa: CASRAVGETQYF
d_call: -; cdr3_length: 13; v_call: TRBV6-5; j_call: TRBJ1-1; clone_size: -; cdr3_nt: TGTGCCGCATCGGGGGGAGAGAACACTGAAGCTTTCTTT; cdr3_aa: CAASGGENTEAFF
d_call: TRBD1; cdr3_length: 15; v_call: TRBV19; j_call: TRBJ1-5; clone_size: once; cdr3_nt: TGTGCCAGTGCGATCCGACAGGGGCGGAATCAGCCCCAGCATTTT; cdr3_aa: CASAIRQGRNQPQHF
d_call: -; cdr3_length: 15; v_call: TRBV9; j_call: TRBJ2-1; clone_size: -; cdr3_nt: TGTGCCAGCAGCTCCGGGACATTCTCCTACAATGAGCAGTTCTTC; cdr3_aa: CASSSGTFSYNEQFF
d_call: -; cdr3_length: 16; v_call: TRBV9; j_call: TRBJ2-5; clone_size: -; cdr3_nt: TGTGCCAGCAGCCCGGGGGGTACAGGGGGTCAAGAGACCCAGTACTTC; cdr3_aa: CASSPGGTGGQETQYF
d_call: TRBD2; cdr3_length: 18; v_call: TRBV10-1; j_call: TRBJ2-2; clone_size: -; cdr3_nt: TGCGCCAGCAGTGAGTCTAGGGCTAGCGGTTCGAACACCGGGGAGCTGTTTTTT; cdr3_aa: CASSESRASGSNTGELFF
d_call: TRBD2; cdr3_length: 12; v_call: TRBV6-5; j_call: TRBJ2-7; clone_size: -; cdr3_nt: TGTGCCAGCAGTTTGGGGGGGGGCGAGCAGTACTTC; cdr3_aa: CASSLGGGEQYF
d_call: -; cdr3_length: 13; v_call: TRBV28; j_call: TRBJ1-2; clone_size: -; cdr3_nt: TGTGCCAGCAACCCAGGACAGCCGCTCGCTGACACCTTC; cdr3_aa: CASNPGQPLADTF
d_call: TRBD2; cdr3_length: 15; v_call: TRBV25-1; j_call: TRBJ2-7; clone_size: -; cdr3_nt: TGTGCCAGCAGTGAAATAGCGGGAGTATCTCTCGAGCAGTACTTC; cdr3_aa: CASSEIAGVSLEQYF
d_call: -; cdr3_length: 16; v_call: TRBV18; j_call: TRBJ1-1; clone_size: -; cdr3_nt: TGTGCCAGCTCACCAATTTTAGGACAAACTAACACTGAAGCTTTCTTT; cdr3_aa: CASSPILGQTNTEAFF
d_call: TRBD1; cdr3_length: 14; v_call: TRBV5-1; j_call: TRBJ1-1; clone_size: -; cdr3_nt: TGCGCCAGCAGCCCCGGGGACAGGCCCACTGAAGCTTTCTTT; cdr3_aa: CASSPGDRPTEAFF
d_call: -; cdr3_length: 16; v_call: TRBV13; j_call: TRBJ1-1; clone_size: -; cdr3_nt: TGTGCCAGCAGCTTAGGTGGACAAAGCATGAACACTGAAGCTTTCTTT; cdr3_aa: CASSLGGQSMNTEAFF
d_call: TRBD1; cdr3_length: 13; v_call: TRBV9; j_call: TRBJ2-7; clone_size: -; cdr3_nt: TGTGCCAGCAGCAAGACAGGGACCTACGAGCAGTACTTC; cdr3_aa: CASSKTGTYEQYF
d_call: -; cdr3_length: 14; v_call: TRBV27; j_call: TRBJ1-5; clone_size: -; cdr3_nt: TGTGCCAGCAGTTTAGGAGGGGGCAATCAGCCCCAGCATTTT; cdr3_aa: CASSLGGGNQPQHF
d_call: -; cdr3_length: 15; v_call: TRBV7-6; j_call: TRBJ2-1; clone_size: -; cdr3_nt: TGTGCCAGCAGCGAGAGGTACAGGGTCTACAATGAGCAGTTCTTC; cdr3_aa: CASSERYRVYNEQFF
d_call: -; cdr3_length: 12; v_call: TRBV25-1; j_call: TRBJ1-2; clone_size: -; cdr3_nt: TGTGCCAGCAGTGAACCTGGGAGGATGTACACCTTC; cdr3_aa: CASSEPGRMYTF
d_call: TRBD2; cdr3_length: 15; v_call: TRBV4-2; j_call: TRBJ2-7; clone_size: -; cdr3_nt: TGTGCCAGCAGCCAACCGGGACTAGGGGTCCACGAGCAGTACTTC; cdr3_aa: CASSQPGLGVHEQYF
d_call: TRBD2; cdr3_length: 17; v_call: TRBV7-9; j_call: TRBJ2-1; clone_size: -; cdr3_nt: TGTGCCAGCAGCCAGACTAGCGGGAGGGCCTCAAACAATGAGCAGTTCTTC; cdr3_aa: CASSQTSGRASNNEQFF
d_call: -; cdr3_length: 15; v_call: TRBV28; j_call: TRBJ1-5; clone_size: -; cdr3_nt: TGTGCCAGCAAGGGGGGGGAGCTTAGCAATCAGCCCCAGCATTTT; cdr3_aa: CASKGGELSNQPQHF
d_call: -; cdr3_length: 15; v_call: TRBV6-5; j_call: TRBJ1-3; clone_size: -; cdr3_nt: TGTGCCAGCAGTTACTCGGGGAGCTCTGGAAACACCATATATTTT; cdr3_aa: CASSYSGSSGNTIYF
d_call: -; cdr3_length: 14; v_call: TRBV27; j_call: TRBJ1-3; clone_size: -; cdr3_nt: TGTGCCAGCGCACTGGGGGGTACTGGAAACACCATATATTTT; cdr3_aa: CASALGGTGNTIYF
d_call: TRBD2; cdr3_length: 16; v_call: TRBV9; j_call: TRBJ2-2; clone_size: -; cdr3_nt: TGTGCCAGCAGCTTAAGCGGGAATGTGAATACCGGGGAGCTGTTTTTT; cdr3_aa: CASSLSGNVNTGELFF
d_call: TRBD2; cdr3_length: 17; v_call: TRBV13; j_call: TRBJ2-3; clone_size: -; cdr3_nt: TGTGCCAGCAGCCGACGACTAGCGGGAGGGAGCACAGATACGCAGTATTTT; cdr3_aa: CASSRRLAGGSTDTQYF
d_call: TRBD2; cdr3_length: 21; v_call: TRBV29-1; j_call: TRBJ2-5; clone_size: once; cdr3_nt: TGCAGCGTTGACGGCGATCGGCTAGGACTAGCGGGAGTTTCAGGATTGGAGACCCAGTACTTC; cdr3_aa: CSVDGDRLGLAGVSGLETQYF
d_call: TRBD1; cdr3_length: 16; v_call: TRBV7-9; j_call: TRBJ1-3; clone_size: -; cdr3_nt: TGTGCCAGCAGCCCACTTTCGGGACAGGGTAGAAACACCATATATTTT; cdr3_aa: CASSPLSGQGRNTIYF
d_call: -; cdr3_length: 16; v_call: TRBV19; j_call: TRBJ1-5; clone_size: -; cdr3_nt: TGTGCCAGTAGTACAGGGGCACCTTATAGCAATCAGCCCCAGCATTTT; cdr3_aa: CASSTGAPYSNQPQHF
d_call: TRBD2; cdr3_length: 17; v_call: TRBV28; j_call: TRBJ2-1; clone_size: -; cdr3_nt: TGTGCCAGCAGTTTATTCCAGCGGGAGAATTATCTTCGCGAGCAGTTCTTC; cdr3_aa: CASSLFQRENYLREQFF
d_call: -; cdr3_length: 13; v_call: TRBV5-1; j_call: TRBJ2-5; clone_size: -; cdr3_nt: TGCGCCAGCAGCTTGGGGGAGCAAGAGACCCAGTACTTC; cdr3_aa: CASSLGEQETQYF
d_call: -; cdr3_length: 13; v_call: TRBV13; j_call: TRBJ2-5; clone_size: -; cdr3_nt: TGTGCCAGCAGCGGGACGGACAGCGGGACCCAGTACTTC; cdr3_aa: CASSGTDSGTQYF
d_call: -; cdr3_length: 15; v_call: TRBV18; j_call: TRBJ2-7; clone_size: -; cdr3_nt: TGTGCCAGCTCACCACTAGGGAGGACATTCTACGAGCAGTACTTC; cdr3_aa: CASSPLGRTFYEQYF
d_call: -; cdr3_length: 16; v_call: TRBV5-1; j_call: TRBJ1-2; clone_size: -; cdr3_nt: TGCGCCAGCAGCTTGCGTGAGGGCCGAACTAACTATGGCTACACCTTC; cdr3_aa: CASSLREGRTNYGYTF
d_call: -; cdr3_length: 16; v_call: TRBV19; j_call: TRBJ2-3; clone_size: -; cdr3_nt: TGTGCCAGTAGTATGTTTAGGCGGGGTAGCACAGATACGCAGTATTTT; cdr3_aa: CASSMFRRGSTDTQYF
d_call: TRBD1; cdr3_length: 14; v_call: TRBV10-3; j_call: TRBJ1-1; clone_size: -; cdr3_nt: TGTGCCATCAGAACCGGGACAGGGAACTCTGAAGCTTTCTTT; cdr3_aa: CAIRTGTGNSEAFF
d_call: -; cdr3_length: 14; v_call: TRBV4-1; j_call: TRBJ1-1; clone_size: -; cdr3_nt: TGCGCCAGCAGCCAAGATTTCTTAAACACTGAAGCTTTCTTT; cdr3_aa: CASSQDFLNTEAFF
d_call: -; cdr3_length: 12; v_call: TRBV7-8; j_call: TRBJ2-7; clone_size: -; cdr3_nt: TGTGCCAGCAGCTTACGAGACTACGAGCAGTACTTC; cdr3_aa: CASSLRDYEQYF
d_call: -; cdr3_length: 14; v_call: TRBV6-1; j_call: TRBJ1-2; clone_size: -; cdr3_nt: TGTGCCAGCGGGTTCTCCGGAGTTAACTATGGCTACACCTTC; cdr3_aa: CASGFSGVNYGYTF
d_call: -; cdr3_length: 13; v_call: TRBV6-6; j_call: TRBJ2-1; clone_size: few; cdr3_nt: TGTGCCAGCGCCTACGCGGCGGCCAAGTTGCAGTTCTTC; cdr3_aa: CASAYAAAKLQFF
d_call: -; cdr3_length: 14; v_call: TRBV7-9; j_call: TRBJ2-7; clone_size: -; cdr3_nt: TGTGCCAGCAGCCCACTGGACAATTCCCTCGAGCAGTACTTC; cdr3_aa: CASSPLDNSLEQYF
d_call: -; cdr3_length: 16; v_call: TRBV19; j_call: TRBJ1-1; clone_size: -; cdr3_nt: TGTGCCAGTAGTATCCCTAGTATCACAGGAGGGACTGAAGCTTTCTTT; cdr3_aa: CASSIPSITGGTEAFF
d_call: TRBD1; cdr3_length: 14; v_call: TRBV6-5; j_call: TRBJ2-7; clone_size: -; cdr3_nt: TGTGCCAGCAGTCCCGCAGGGGGTGTGAGGGAGCAGTACTTC; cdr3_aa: CASSPAGGVREQYF
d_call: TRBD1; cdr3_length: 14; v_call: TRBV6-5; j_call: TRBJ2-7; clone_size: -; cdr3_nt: TGTGCCAGCAGTTACGGACAGGGGGACGACGAGCAGTACTTC; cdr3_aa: CASSYGQGDDEQYF
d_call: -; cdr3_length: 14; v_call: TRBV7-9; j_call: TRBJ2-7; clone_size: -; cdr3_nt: TGTGCCAGCAGCTTGGACATCGGACCTTACGAGCAGTACTTC; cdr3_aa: CASSLDIGPYEQYF
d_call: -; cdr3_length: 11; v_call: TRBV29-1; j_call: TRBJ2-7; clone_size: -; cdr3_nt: TGCAGCGTCCGGACAGACTACGAGCAGTACTTC; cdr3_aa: CSVRTDYEQYF
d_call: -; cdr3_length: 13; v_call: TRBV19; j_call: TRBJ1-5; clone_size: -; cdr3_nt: TGTGCCAGTTCCACGTCAGGGTATCAGCCCCAGCATTTT; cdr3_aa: CASSTSGYQPQHF
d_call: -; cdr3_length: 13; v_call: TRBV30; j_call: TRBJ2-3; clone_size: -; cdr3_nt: TGTGCCTGGAGAGCGGACCTCTGGGATACGCAGTATTTT; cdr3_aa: CAWRADLWDTQYF
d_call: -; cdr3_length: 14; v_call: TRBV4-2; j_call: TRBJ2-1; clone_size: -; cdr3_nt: TGTGCCAGCACCCCCGGAGGAGTCTACAATGAGCAGTTCTTC; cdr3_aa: CASTPGGVYNEQFF